The 32 T cell receptor beta chains below all came from one sample that was sequenced in a study of radiotherapy plus CTLA-4 blockade in lung cancer. Libraries were prepared by immunoSEQ multiplex PCR; TCRdb keeps only in-frame clonotypes and omits some of them. The data hold about 62,000 clones, with approximately 77% observed a single time. The source material was peripheral blood, sampled from a patient treated with radiotherapy plus ipilimumab. These receptors were collected from a human donor with non-small cell lung cancer who had a complete response to radiotherapy plus ipilimumab.

The chain has TRBV19 and TRBJ2-6, with a tentative D call TRBD1 (6 bases). Per germline, CDR1 LNHDA and CDR2 SQIVND (reference sequence). The CDR3 is 14 amino acids. Trimming cost V 8 bases and J 4 bases, with 12 bases left between them. CDR3 sequence (DNA): TGTGCCAGTCTACAGGGTGGCGGGGCCAACGTCCTGACTTTC. It translates to CASLQGGGANVLTF. Full variable domain (remainder filled in from reference TRBV19 and TRBJ2-6): DGGITQSPKYLFRKEGQNVTLSCEQNLNHDAMYWYRQDPGQGLRLIYYSQIVNDFQKGDIAEGYSVSREKKESFPLTVTSAQKNPTAFYLCASLQGGGANVLTFGAGSRLTVL.

The chain joins TRBV9 to TRBJ2-2; TRBD2 might be the D (5 bases). The CDR3 contains 16 residues. Germline V gene sequence: CDR1 SGDLS, CDR2 YYNGEE. Trimming shortened V by 4 bases and J by 2 bases, and 15 bases separated the two germline ends. CDR3 in DNA: TGTGCCAGCAGCACAAGAGGGTTGGGAAACACCGGGGAGCTGTTTTTT. It encodes CASSTRGLGNTGELFF.

The J gene is TRBJ2-1, the V gene TRBV7-9, with a weak D call TRBD1 (5 bases). Per germline, CDR1 SEHNR and CDR2 FQNEAQ (reference sequence). The ends were cut back, 1 base at V and 9 bases at J, with 13 bases in the middle. This CDR3 comprises 14 residues. CDR3 protein: CASSLGQGFGEQFF. CDR3 sequence (DNA): TGTGCCAGCAGCTTAGGCCAGGGTTTTGGTGAGCAGTTCTTC.

The V call is TRBV9, the J call TRBJ1-1; a possible D gene is TRBD1 (6 bases). V lost 6 bases to trimming and J lost 4 bases, with 10 bases between them. CDR1 and CDR2 from the germline V gene are SGDLS and YYNGEE. This CDR3 has 12 amino acids. The CDR3 DNA follows: TGTGCCAGCATTCGGGGGGCCACTGAAGCTTTCTTT. Protein sequence: CASIRGATEAFF.

The chain uses TRBV29-1 and TRBJ2-4, with TRBD1 matching over 9 bases. The CDR3 runs 16 residues. Trimming cost V 1 base and J 6 bases; bases outside gene matches: 10. The germline V gene encodes CDR1 SQVTM and CDR2 ANQGSEA. The CDR3 sequence: CSVEVQGAGVGNIQYF. CDR3 sequence (DNA): TGCAGCGTTGAAGTACAGGGGGCCGGAGTCGGAAACATTCAGTACTTC.

This chain links TRBV28 with TRBJ2-7; perhaps TRBD1 as D (6 bases). The V end lost 6 bases, the J end lost 0 bases, and 12 bases lay between the germline ends. CDR1 is MDHEN, CDR2 SYDVKM, per germline. The CDR3 has 14 residues. CDR3 amino acids: CASSPGQYSYEQYF. DNA for the CDR3: TGTGCCAGCAGCCCTGGACAGTACTCCTACGAGCAGTACTTC. Based on the CDR3 plus reference TRBV28 and TRBJ2-7, the full variable domain is DVKVTQSSRYLVKRTGEKVFLECVQDMDHENMFWYRQDPGLGLRLIYFSYDVKMKEKGDIPEGYSVSREKKERFSLILESASTNQTSMYLCASSPGQYSYEQYFGPGTRLTVT.

The chain recombines TRBV13 with TRBJ2-2; 14 positions match TRBD2. V was pared by 3 bases and J by 0 bases, with 15 bases of the junction left unmatched. CDR3 size: 22 residues. The germline gives CDR1 PRHDT, CDR2 FYEKMQ (reference sequence). The CDR3 coding sequence is TGTGCCAGCAGCTTCCGCACCTTTCCGGGACTAGCGGGGGCCACGAACACCGGGGAGCTGTTTTTT. Residues: CASSFRTFPGLAGATNTGELFF. Drawing the rest from reference TRBV13 and TRBJ2-2, the complete variable domain is AAGVIQSPRHLIKEKRETATLKCYPIPRHDTVYWYQQGPGQDPQFLISFYEKMQSDKGSIPDRFSAQQFSDYHSELNMSSLELGDSALYFCASSFRTFPGLAGATNTGELFFGEGSRLTVL.

This clone appeared a few times. The chain uses TRBV6-4 and TRBJ1-5; D might be TRBD1 (6 bases). The length of the CDR3 is 15 residues. The V gene's germline CDR1 is MRHNA and CDR2 SNTAGT. V dropped 5 bases and J dropped 2 bases, with 13 bases sitting between them. As DNA, the CDR3 is TGTGCCAGCAGTCTCCGTGGGGGCCGCAATCAGCCCCAGCATTTT. Translation gives CASSLRGGRNQPQHF.

This clone has just a few counts. The chain is built from TRBV18 and TRBJ2-5; 13 nucleotides line up with TRBD2. The CDR3 has 17 amino acids. Trimming took 3 bases from V and 2 from J; bases not matched to a gene: 6. Germline loops: CDR1 KGHSH, CDR2 LQKENI. CDR3 sequence reads: CASSPRTSGRGQETQYF. CDR3 nucleotides: TGTGCCAGCTCACCTAGGACTAGCGGGAGAGGACAAGAGACCCAGTACTTC.

This chain links TRBV6-1 with TRBJ2-7; D ambiguous. CDR3 length: 12 amino acids. Trimming left V 4 bases short and J 3 bases short, with 7 bases between. Germline lookup yields CDR1 MNHNS and CDR2 SASEGT. The CDR3 region is CASSGQSYEQYF. CDR3 DNA: TGTGCCAGCAGTGGCCAAAGCTACGAGCAGTACTTC.

The chain uses TRBV4-1 and TRBJ1-1; D ambiguous. V lost 0 bases, J lost 8 bases, and 4 bases lay in between. This CDR3 has 11 residues. The germline V gene encodes CDR1 MGHRA and CDR2 YSYEKL. CDR3 protein: CASSQDWEAFF. CDR3 sequence (DNA): TGCGCCAGCAGCCAAGATTGGGAAGCTTTCTTT.

The chain uses TRBV7-9 and TRBJ2-1, with D tentatively TRBD1 or TRBD2 (6 bases each). Trimming took 1 base from V and 15 from J, leaving 16 bases between them. The germline gives CDR1 SEHNR, CDR2 FQNEAQ (reference sequence). The CDR3 has 13 amino acids. The CDR3 loop reads CASSLEPRGAPFF. The CDR3 DNA is TGTGCCAGCAGCTTAGAGCCGAGGGGGGCCCCGTTCTTC.

This chain connects TRBV11-2 to TRBJ2-3; 7 bases fit TRBD1. The J segment lost 6 bases and the V segment lost 0 bases, leaving 6 bases of the junction unmatched. The CDR3 contains 15 residues. Germline values: CDR1 SGHAT, CDR2 FQNNGV. CDR3 amino acids: CASSLDRVRGDTQYF. The CDR3 nucleotides are TGTGCCAGCAGCTTAGATCGTGTCAGGGGGGATACGCAGTATTTT.

The chain employs TRBV18 and TRBJ1-2; D not resolved. There are 11 residues in the CDR3. Germline loops: CDR1 KGHSH, CDR2 LQKENI. V lost 6 bases and J lost 7, with 9 bases in between. This CDR3 reads CASSPGGGYTF. CDR3 DNA: TGTGCCAGCTCTCCAGGAGGTGGCTACACCTTC.

The chain has TRBV5-6 and TRBJ1-5; D call uncertain. Germline-derived CDR1 and CDR2 are SGHDT and YYEEEE. V lost 3 bases and J lost 2, with 12 bases in between. The CDR3 is 15 residues long. The CDR3 DNA is TGTGCCAGCAGCTCAATTCATTATGGCAATCAGCCCCAGCATTTT. Its protein is CASSSIHYGNQPQHF.

The chain has TRBV12-5 and TRBJ2-6; no definite D call. The CDR3 is made up of 21 amino acids. Trimming cost V 0 bases and J 0 bases, with 21 bases left between them. Germline V CDR1 and CDR2: LGHNT, FRNRAP. Written as DNA, the CDR3 is TGTGCTAGTGGTTTGGTACGGTATAGGGTTTCCCTTTCCTCTGGGGCCAACGTCCTGACTTTC. Amino acid sequence: CASGLVRYRVSLSSGANVLTF. The full variable domain, rest sourced from reference TRBV12-5 and TRBJ2-6, is DARVTQTPRHKVTEMGQEVTMRCQPILGHNTVFWYRQTMMQGLELLAYFRNRAPLDDSGMPKDRFSAEMPDATLATLKIQPSEPRDSAVYFCASGLVRYRVSLSSGANVLTFGAGSRLTVL.

The chain is built from TRBV5-1 and TRBJ1-1; 9 bases align to TRBD1. The CDR3 totals 15 residues. Trimming cost V 4 bases and J 3 bases; bases outside gene matches: 7. Germline V CDR1 and CDR2: SGHRS, YFSETQ. The CDR3 DNA reads as TGCGCCAGCAGCGGAGGGACAGGGTGGGACACTGAAGCTTTCTTT. This gives the protein CASSGGTGWDTEAFF. Looking up the rest from reference TRBV5-1 and TRBJ1-1 gives the full variable domain: KAGVTQTPRYLIKTRGQQVTLSCSPISGHRSVSWYQQTPGQGLQFLFEYFSETQRNKGNFPGRFSGRQFSNSRSEMNVSTLELGDSALYLCASSGGTGWDTEAFFGQGTRLTVV.

CDR3 region: CASSLVTGGNTIYF. DNA of the CDR3: TGTGCCAGCAGCTTAGTTACAGGGGGAAACACCATATATTTT. The chain has TRBV7-9 and TRBJ1-3; D is possibly TRBD1 (6 bases). Germline-derived CDR1 and CDR2 are SEHNR and FQNEAQ (reference sequence). The V and J ends lost 1 base and 4 bases respectively, with 8 bases between them. There are 14 residues in the CDR3.

This clone came up a few times. The J gene is TRBJ1-1, the V gene TRBV25-1; no firm D call. With 4 bases removed from V and 1 base from J, the gap between germline ends came to 4 bases. The CDR3 has 12 residues. In germline, CDR1 is MGHDK, CDR2 SYGVNS. CDR3 residues: CASSVRNTEAFF. Written as DNA, the CDR3 is TGTGCCAGCAGTGTTCGGAACACTGAAGCTTTCTTT.

This clone was picked up one time. This rearrangement joins TRBV6-6 to TRBJ2-1; D perhaps matches TRBD1 (6 bases). The germline V and J ends were trimmed by 5 bases and 1 base, with 12 bases remaining between them. The CDR3 extends over 15 amino acids. Germline CDR1 and CDR2: MNHNY and SVGAGI (reference sequence). The CDR3 region is CASSGPGTSYNEQFF. Written as DNA, the CDR3 is TGTGCCAGCAGTGGCCCGGGGACATCCTACAATGAGCAGTTCTTC.

The rearrangement joins TRBV7-8 to TRBJ1-1; TRBD1 aligns across 9 bases. CDR3 length: 16 residues. Germline loops: CDR1 SGHVS, CDR2 FQNEAQ. Unmatched junction bases numbered 12, after V lost 6 bases and J lost 4 bases. This CDR3 is CASRVRDREVGTEAFF. DNA of the CDR3: TGTGCCAGCAGGGTTCGGGACAGGGAGGTGGGCACTGAAGCTTTCTTT.

On this clone: One junction end does not reproduce the germline sequence, and a read error may be involved. The sample carries other DNA sequences with the same CDR3. The rearrangement links TRBV4-3 to TRBJ1-6; D is ambiguous. CDR1 and CDR2 (germline): LGHNA, YSLEER. The CDR3 has 15 residues. CDR3 residues: CASSQDREWNSPLHF. The CDR3 DNA reads as TGCGCCAGCAGCCAAGATCGGGAATGGAATTCACCCCTCCACTTC.

This chain links TRBV6-1 with TRBJ2-2, with D uncertain. Trimming took 2 bases from V and 0 from J, leaving 10 bases between them. Germline CDR1 is MNHNS and CDR2 is SASEGT. This CDR3 region has 16 residues. The CDR3 region has the DNA TGTGCCAGCAGTGAAAAAGTCAGCGCGAACACCGGGGAGCTGTTTTTT. It encodes CASSEKVSANTGELFF.

The rearrangement links TRBV30 to TRBJ1-5; D might be TRBD1 (6 bases). Germline V CDR1 and CDR2: GTSNPN, SVGIG (reference sequence). This CDR3 has 13 amino acids. The V and J ends lost 3 bases and 6 bases respectively, with 12 bases between them. The CDR3 spells CAWSQQGGQPQHF. The DNA of the CDR3 is TGTGCCTGGAGCCAACAGGGCGGTCAGCCCCAGCATTTT.

This sequence joins TRBV14 and TRBJ2-1; D assignment may be TRBD1 or TRBD2 (5 bases each). Germline V gene lookup returns CDR1 SGHDN and CDR2 FVKESK. Trimming left V 4 bases short and J 3 bases short, with 10 bases between. This CDR3 is 14 amino acids long. DNA of the CDR3: TGTGCCAGCAGCCCGGGACGCTTCTACAATGAGCAGTTCTTC. It yields the protein CASSPGRFYNEQFF.

V and J are TRBV18 and TRBJ1-4; 7 nucleotides match TRBD1. The CDR3 contains 16 residues. V dropped 3 bases and J dropped 0; count of bases not matched to a gene: 4. The germline gives CDR1 KGHSH, CDR2 LQKENI. The CDR3 reads CASSPGQVATNEKLFF. Written as DNA, the CDR3 is TGTGCCAGCTCACCCGGACAGGTTGCAACTAATGAAAAACTGTTTTTT.

This rearrangement joins TRBV2 to TRBJ2-2, with TRBD1 as a possible D gene (5 bases). Germline values: CDR1 SNHLY, CDR2 FYNNEI. The V end was cut by 7 bases, the J end by 7 bases, with 19 bases between. The CDR3 length is 15 residues. CDR3 coding DNA: TGTGCCAGCACCAATGGCAGGGCAGGTAGCGGGGAGCTGTTTTTT. Translating it yields CASTNGRAGSGELFF.

About this clone: Within the sample, other DNA sequences also encode this same CDR3. V gene TRBV27 combines with J gene TRBJ1-5; D is possibly TRBD1 (5 bases). Germline-derived CDR1 and CDR2 are MNHEY and SMNVEV (reference sequence). This CDR3 has 14 residues. V was trimmed by 3 bases and J by 7 bases, leaving 13 bases between them. The CDR3 here is CASSLGGSHQPQHF. The CDR3 DNA reads as TGTGCCAGCAGTTTGGGGGGGTCTCACCAGCCCCAGCATTTT.

The J gene is TRBJ1-2, the V gene TRBV27, with a tentative D call TRBD1 (6 bases). Germline-derived CDR1 and CDR2 are MNHEY and SMNVEV (reference sequence). The CDR3 runs to 14 residues. Trimming removed 6 bases at V and 7 bases at J, with 18 bases between. The CDR3, as DNA: TGTGCCAGCAGCTCCTTGGGGGGCGCGGCTGGCTACACCTTC. Translation: CASSSLGGAAGYTF.

CDR3 nucleotide sequence: TGTGCCAGCAGCGGAGGGTGGGGCTACACCTTC. Encoded protein: CASSGGWGYTF. This chain joins TRBV27 and TRBJ1-2; D is unresolved. Germline V gives CDR1 MNHEY, CDR2 SMNVEV (reference sequence). V dropped 6 bases and J dropped 8 bases, with 10 bases sitting between them. This CDR3 has 11 amino acids.

This clone appeared a few times. The chain is built from TRBV29-1 and TRBJ1-1, with a tentative D call TRBD1 (5 bases). Germline V gene data show CDR1 as SQVTM and CDR2 as ANQGSEA. The CDR3 is 14 amino acids. V shed 6 bases and J shed 2 bases, with 16 bases lying between them. CDR3 nucleotide sequence: TGCAGCGTAGCCATATCGACAGCCAACACTGAAGCTTTCTTT. It codes for CSVAISTANTEAFF.

To note about this clone: One end of the junction varies from germline; a read error may be responsible. The gene calls are TRBV7-9 and TRBJ2-3; TRBD2 matches at 8 bases. This CDR3 is 14 amino acids long. CDR1 is SEHNR and CDR2 is FQNEAQ in the germline V gene (reference sequence). CDR3 residues: CASSPGGLTDMQYF. CDR3 DNA: TGTGCCAGCAGCCCGGGGGGGCTCACAGATATGCAGTATTTT.